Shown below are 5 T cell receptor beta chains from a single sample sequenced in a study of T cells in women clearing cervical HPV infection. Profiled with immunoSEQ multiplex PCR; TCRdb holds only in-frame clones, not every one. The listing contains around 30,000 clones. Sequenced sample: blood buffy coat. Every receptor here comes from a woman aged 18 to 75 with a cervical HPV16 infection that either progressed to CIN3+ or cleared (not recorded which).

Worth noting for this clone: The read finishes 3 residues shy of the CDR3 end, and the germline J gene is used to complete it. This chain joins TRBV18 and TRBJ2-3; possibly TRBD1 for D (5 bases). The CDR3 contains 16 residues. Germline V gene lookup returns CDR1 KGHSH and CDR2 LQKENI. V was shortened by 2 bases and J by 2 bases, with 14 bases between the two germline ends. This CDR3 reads CASSPISGRATDTQYF. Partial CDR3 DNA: TGTGCCAGCTCACCAATCTCGGGCAGGGCCACAGATACG.

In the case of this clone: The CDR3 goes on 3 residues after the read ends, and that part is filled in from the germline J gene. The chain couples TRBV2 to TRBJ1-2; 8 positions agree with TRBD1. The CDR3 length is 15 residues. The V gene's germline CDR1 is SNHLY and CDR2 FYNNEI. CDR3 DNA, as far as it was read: TGTGCCAGCAGTCCTCAACTACAGGGGGTCTGGGGC. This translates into CASSPQLQGVWG. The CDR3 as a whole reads CASSPQLQGVWGYTF.

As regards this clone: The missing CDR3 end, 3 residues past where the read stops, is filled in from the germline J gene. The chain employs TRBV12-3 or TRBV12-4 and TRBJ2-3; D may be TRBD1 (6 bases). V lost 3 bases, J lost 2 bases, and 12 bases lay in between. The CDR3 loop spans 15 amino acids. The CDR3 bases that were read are TGTGCCAGCAGTTTTGAGGGGGTGGTCACAGATACG. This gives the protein CASSFEGVVTDT. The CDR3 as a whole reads CASSFEGVVTDTQYF.

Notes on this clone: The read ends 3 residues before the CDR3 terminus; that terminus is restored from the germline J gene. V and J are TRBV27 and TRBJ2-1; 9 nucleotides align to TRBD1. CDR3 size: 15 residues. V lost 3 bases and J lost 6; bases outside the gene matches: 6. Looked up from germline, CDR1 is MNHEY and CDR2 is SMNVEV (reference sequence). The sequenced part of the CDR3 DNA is TGTGCCAGCAGTTTCGACAGGGGGGTCTTCAATGAG. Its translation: CASSFDRGVFNE. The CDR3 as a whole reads CASSFDRGVFNEQFF.

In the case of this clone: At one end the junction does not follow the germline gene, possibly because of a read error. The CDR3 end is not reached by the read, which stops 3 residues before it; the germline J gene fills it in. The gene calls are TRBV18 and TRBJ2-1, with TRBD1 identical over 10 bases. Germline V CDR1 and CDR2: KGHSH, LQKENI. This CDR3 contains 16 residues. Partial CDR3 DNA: TGTGCCAGCCCACCGCCGCAGGACAGGGGGGACAATGAG. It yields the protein CASPPPQDRGDNE. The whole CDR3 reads CASPPPQDRGDNEQFF.